The 30 T cell receptor beta chains below all came from one sample that was sequenced in a study of lymphopenia after photon versus proton radiotherapy. TCRdb keeps only in-frame clones here, not all; method: immunoSEQ multiplex PCR. The table includes more than 45,000 clones, roughly 90% detected once. Sequenced material: peripheral blood, taken from a patient treated with photon-based radiotherapy. These receptor sequences come from a woman aged 40-49 years with cholangiocarcinoma.

V usage is TRBV7-5 and J usage is TRBJ1-2; the table's TRBD1 call for D was not verified on the DNA. TRBV7-5 is listed as a pseudogene. The CDR3 sequence is 14 residues long. CDR3 in amino acids: CARSSQGQGIGYTF. The CDR3 DNA sequence: TGTGCCAGAAGCTCACAGGGACAGGGGATCGGCTACACCTTC.

CDR3 DNA: TGTGCCAGCAAAGTTGCCACCAGTACAGATACGCAGTATTTT. Protein product: CASKVATSTDTQYF. V and J are TRBV6-5 and TRBJ2-3, with no clear D. The germline V and J ends were trimmed by 7 bases and 3 bases, with 14 bases remaining between them. The CDR3 is 14 amino acids. Germline V gives CDR1 MNHEY, CDR2 SVGAGI.

The rearrangement uses TRBV28 and TRBJ2-3, with D unresolved. Trimming removed 1 base from V and 4 bases from J, with 12 bases in between. The germline V gene encodes CDR1 MDHEN and CDR2 SYDVKM. CDR3 length: 15 residues. CDR3 sequence: CASSLSLPFPDTQYF. As DNA, the CDR3 is TGTGCCAGCAGTTTATCCCTACCGTTCCCAGATACGCAGTATTTT.

CDR3 in amino acids: CASSSRQGSNTEAFF. CDR3 in DNA: TGTGCCAGCAGTTCGAGACAGGGATCGAACACTGAAGCTTTCTTT. The chain is built from TRBV27 and TRBJ1-1, with TRBD1 identical over 7 bases. The CDR3 is made up of 15 amino acids. The germline V gene encodes CDR1 MNHEY and CDR2 SMNVEV (reference sequence). With 4 bases clipped from V and 1 base from J, the junction kept 6 bases outside the gene matches.

V and J are TRBV15 and TRBJ1-1; D uncertain. This CDR3 region has 13 residues. Germline CDR1 LNHNV, CDR2 YYDKDF (reference sequence). Trimming took 0 bases from V and 3 from J, leaving 5 bases between them. Here the CDR3 reads CATSRDPDTEAFF. CDR3 in DNA: TGTGCCACCAGCAGAGATCCAGACACTGAAGCTTTCTTT. Supplemented by reference TRBV15 and TRBJ1-1, the full variable domain reads DAMVIQNPRYQVTQFGKPVTLSCSQTLNHNVMYWYQQKSSQAPKLLFHYYDKDFNNEADTPDNFQSRRPNTSFCFLDIRSPGLGDTAMYLCATSRDPDTEAFFGQGTRLTVV.

The chain combines TRBV6-5 with TRBJ2-7, with 7 positions matching TRBD2. Germline V gene lookup returns CDR1 MNHEY and CDR2 SVGAGI. This CDR3 spans 12 amino acids. V shed 2 bases, J shed 6 bases, and the junction held 1 base outside the gene matches. The CDR3 DNA reads as TGTGCCAGCAGTTACGGCGGGGGCGAGCAGTACTTC. As protein: CASSYGGGEQYF.

V gene TRBV9 combines with J gene TRBJ1-1; TRBD1 agrees at 9 bases. V trimming: 0 bases; J trimming: 10 bases; junction bases outside the gene matches: 31. Looked up from germline, CDR1 is SGDLS and CDR2 is YYNGEE. The CDR3 contains 22 residues. The CDR3 protein is CASSVDSARGVIPGQGIPVAFF. The CDR3 region has the DNA TGTGCCAGCAGCGTAGATTCAGCGCGAGGGGTAATTCCGGGACAGGGTATACCGGTAGCTTTCTTT.

The chain employs TRBV4-2 and TRBJ1-5, with D perhaps TRBD1 (5 bases). Germline CDR1 reads LGHNA; CDR2 reads YNFKEQ. This CDR3 spans 16 amino acids. V shed 0 bases and J shed 5 bases, with 14 bases lying between them. CDR3 coding DNA: TGTGCCAGCAGCCAAGATGGGCAGGGACTGGATCAGCCCCAGCATTTT. Residues: CASSQDGQGLDQPQHF.

The chain recombines TRBV27 with TRBJ1-1; D may be TRBD1 (5 bases). The V and J ends lost 7 bases and 0 bases respectively, with 15 bases between them. The germline V gene encodes CDR1 MNHEY and CDR2 SMNVEV (reference sequence). CDR3 length: 15 residues. The DNA for the CDR3 is TGTGCCAGCAATTCCAGGGCAGCCTTGAACACTGAAGCTTTCTTT. Residues: CASNSRAALNTEAFF.

This clone occurred once. CDR3 nucleotides: TGTGCCAGCAGCGTAGAGGGGGCTGAAAACACCGGGGAGCTGTTTTTT. This codes for CASSVEGAENTGELFF. This chain uses TRBV9 with TRBJ2-2; TRBD1 matches at 7 bases. The CDR3 has 16 residues. CDR1 and CDR2 (germline): SGDLS, YYNGEE. The J segment lost 2 bases and the V segment lost 0 bases, leaving 4 bases of the junction unmatched.

The V and J genes are TRBV2 and TRBJ2-7; no firm D call. The V gene's germline CDR1 is SNHLY and CDR2 FYNNEI. With 1 base removed from V and 12 bases from J, the gap between germline ends came to 10 bases. CDR3 length equals 11 residues. The chain's CDR3 is CASSEGWAWYF. Written as DNA, the CDR3 is TGTGCCAGCAGTGAAGGGTGGGCATGGTACTTC.

The chain recombines TRBV15 with TRBJ2-1, with D perhaps matching TRBD1 (6 bases). The CDR3 has 16 amino acids. Germline CDR1 reads LNHNV; CDR2 reads YYDKDF (reference sequence). Trimming pared 0 bases from V and 8 bases from J, leaving 17 bases between. CDR3: CATSRDRGSNRDEQFF. In DNA form, the CDR3 reads TGTGCCACCAGCAGAGACAGGGGAAGTAATCGGGATGAGCAGTTCTTC.

The chain employs TRBV15 and TRBJ1-2, with D possibly being TRBD1 (5 bases). With 1 base removed from V and 7 bases from J, the gap between germline ends came to 13 bases. CDR1 and CDR2 (germline): LNHNV, YYDKDF (reference sequence). The CDR3 loop spans 14 amino acids. As DNA, the CDR3 is TGTGCCACCAGCAGAGCTGAGGTGGGGGGTGGCTACACCTTC. It translates to CATSRAEVGGGYTF.

To note about this clone: The sample contains more than one DNA sequence encoding this CDR3. This chain uses TRBV28 with TRBJ1-2, with 7 bases lining up with TRBD1. The CDR3 consists of 13 residues. Losses at the gene ends were 5 bases for V and 7 bases for J; bases not matched to a gene: 7. Germline V gene data show CDR1 as MDHEN and CDR2 as SYDVKM. As DNA, the CDR3 is TGTGCCAGCAGTCCTGACAGGGTCGGTGGCTACACCTTC. It is translated as CASSPDRVGGYTF.

The rearrangement links TRBV5-1 to TRBJ2-2, with 10 bases that match TRBD2. The CDR3 has 17 residues. J lost 2 bases, V lost 1 base, and 5 bases had no gene match. CDR1 and CDR2 from the germline V gene are SGHRS and YFSETQ. CDR3 amino acids: CASSLSSGGRNTGELFF. DNA for the CDR3: TGCGCCAGCAGCTTGTCTAGCGGGGGACGCAACACCGGGGAGCTGTTTTTT.

V gene TRBV7-8 combines with J gene TRBJ2-1, with D perhaps TRBD1 or TRBD2 (5 bases each). Germline V CDR1 and CDR2: SGHVS, FQNEAQ. The CDR3 is 14 residues long. The germline V and J ends were trimmed by 5 bases and 4 bases, with 12 bases remaining between them. Here the CDR3 DNA reads TGTGCCAGCAGCGGTTGGGACCAATACAATGAGCAGTTCTTC. Protein product: CASSGWDQYNEQFF.

V and J are TRBV5-6 and TRBJ1-4, with no clear D. Between the trimmed V and J ends, which lost 2 bases and 4 bases, there was a span of 9 bases. Per germline, CDR1 SGHDT and CDR2 YYEEEE. The CDR3 loop spans 14 amino acids. The CDR3 region is CASSLRLINEKLFF. CDR3 sequence (DNA): TGTGCCAGCAGCTTAAGACTTATTAATGAAAAACTGTTTTTT.

The rearrangement uses TRBV5-1 and TRBJ2-1; weak D call: TRBD1 (6 bases). Trimming took 0 bases from V and 7 from J, leaving 17 bases between them. The CDR3 extends over 16 amino acids. From germline, CDR1 is SGHRS and CDR2 YFSETQ. DNA for the CDR3: TGCGCCAGCAGCTTGGCCGACAGGTCCCTGGGTAATGAGCAGTTCTTC. Its protein product is CASSLADRSLGNEQFF.

This chain joins TRBV7-9 and TRBJ2-7, with D tentatively TRBD2 (6 bases). The CDR3 consists of 13 residues. V lost 7 bases to trimming and J lost 6 bases, with 16 bases between them. Germline CDR1 SEHNR, CDR2 FQNEAQ (reference sequence). CDR3 nucleotide sequence: TGTGCCAGCATTCGCTCGGGGGACGGCGAGCAGTACTTC. Translation gives CASIRSGDGEQYF.

V and J are TRBV30 and TRBJ1-5; tentatively, D is TRBD1 (6 bases). CDR3 length: 16 residues. Germline V CDR1 and CDR2: GTSNPN, SVGIG (reference sequence). V lost 2 bases and J lost 0, with 14 bases in between. This CDR3 is CAWSTGMVYSNQPQHF. CDR3 DNA: TGTGCCTGGAGTACAGGGATGGTATATAGCAATCAGCCCCAGCATTTT. Supplemented by reference TRBV30 and TRBJ1-5, the full variable domain reads SQTIHQWPATLVQPVGSPLSLECTVEGTSNPNLYWYRQAAGRGLQLLFYSVGIGQISSEVPQNLSASRPQDRQFILSSKKLLLSDSGFYLCAWSTGMVYSNQPQHFGDGTRLSIL.

This clone has just one count. V is TRBV7-3 and J is TRBJ1-3; 8 bases agree with TRBD1. This CDR3 is 15 amino acids long. The V gene's germline CDR1 is SGHTA and CDR2 FQGTGA. Unmatched junction bases numbered 3, after V lost 5 bases and J lost 0 bases. The CDR3 coding sequence is TGTGCCAGCAGCCGGGACAGGTACTCTGGAAACACCATATATTTT. The encoded protein is CASSRDRYSGNTIYF.

The V and J genes are TRBV30 and TRBJ2-7; D may be TRBD1 (6 bases). The germline V and J ends were trimmed by 0 bases and 3 bases, with 9 bases remaining between them. CDR1 GTSNPN and CDR2 SVGIG come from the germline V gene (reference sequence). This CDR3 region has 13 residues. The DNA of the CDR3 is TGTGCCTGGAGTGTGGGGGCAAACTACGAGCAGTACTTC. It specifies CAWSVGANYEQYF. Combining the CDR3 with reference TRBV30 and TRBJ2-7 gives the whole variable domain SQTIHQWPATLVQPVGSPLSLECTVEGTSNPNLYWYRQAAGRGLQLLFYSVGIGQISSEVPQNLSASRPQDRQFILSSKKLLLSDSGFYLCAWSVGANYEQYFGPGTRLTVT.

This chain joins TRBV28 and TRBJ1-2; D is perhaps TRBD1 (5 bases). In germline, CDR1 is MDHEN, CDR2 SYDVKM. Trimming left V 6 bases short and J 8 bases short, with 25 bases between. This CDR3 comprises 16 residues. In DNA form, the CDR3 reads TGTGCCAGCAGCCACCTTTTCGGCGGCAGGGTTTTGGGCTACACCTTC. Protein sequence: CASSHLFGGRVLGYTF.

The V call is TRBV7-2, the J call TRBJ2-3; D unclear. V gave up 3 bases and J gave up 2 bases, with 9 bases separating them. The CDR3 spans 14 residues. The germline gives CDR1 SGHTA, CDR2 FQGNSA. CDR3 sequence reads: CASSFEGLTDTQYF. CDR3 DNA: TGTGCCAGCAGCTTTGAAGGCCTCACAGATACGCAGTATTTT.

The chain links TRBV5-6 to TRBJ2-1; TRBD2 aligns across 9 bases. This CDR3 has 17 amino acids. V shed 0 bases and J 10 bases; nucleotides not matched to a gene: 14. The germline V gene has CDR1 SGHDT and CDR2 YYEEEE. The CDR3 protein is CASSLAASGNLLREQFF. The CDR3 DNA reads as TGTGCCAGCAGCTTGGCGGCTAGCGGGAATTTATTGAGGGAGCAGTTCTTC.

The genes are TRBV18 and TRBJ2-7; maybe TRBD2 (6 bases). The germline V and J ends were trimmed by 6 bases and 4 bases, with 22 bases remaining between them. Germline values: CDR1 KGHSH, CDR2 LQKENI. This CDR3 has 16 residues. Here the CDR3 DNA reads TGTGCCAGCTCCCAATTGGGGGGAGCCGCGGTTTACGAGCAGTACTTC. Protein sequence: CASSQLGGAAVYEQYF.

V is TRBV27 and J is TRBJ2-3; 8 nucleotides agree with TRBD1. J lost 2 bases, V lost 2 bases, and 6 bases had no gene match. The length of the CDR3 is 16 residues. The germline gives CDR1 MNHEY, CDR2 SMNVEV (reference sequence). The CDR3 nucleotides read TGTGCCAGCAGTTTAACCGGGACAGGAAACACAGATACGCAGTATTTT. Amino acids: CASSLTGTGNTDTQYF.

V and J are TRBV5-6 and TRBJ1-1, with D uncertain. Trimming stripped 0 bases from V and 1 base from J, with 10 bases between. Germline CDR1 and CDR2: SGHDT and YYEEEE. The CDR3 is 15 residues long. CDR3 DNA: TGTGCCAGCAGCTTGGTACAGAGACAGAACACTGAAGCTTTCTTT. Amino acids: CASSLVQRQNTEAFF.

In DNA, the CDR3 is TGTGCCAGCAGCCGGGGGAATGAGCAGTTCTTC. It yields the protein CASSRGNEQFF. The chain uses TRBV13 and TRBJ2-1; the D gene is possibly TRBD2 (6 bases). V lost 5 bases to trimming and J lost 7 bases, with 6 bases between them. This CDR3 is 11 amino acids long. Germline V gives CDR1 PRHDT, CDR2 FYEKMQ (reference sequence).

The rearrangement uses TRBV23-1 and TRBJ1-3; TRBD1 agrees at 7 bases. TRBV23-1 carries the ORF label, with uncertain function. The CDR3 sequence is 17 residues long. With V trimmed by 3 bases and J by 0 bases, 8 bases remained unmatched. CDR3 sequence reads: CASSQWGQGGSGNTIYF. The DNA of the CDR3 is TGCGCCAGCAGTCAGTGGGGGCAGGGGGGCTCTGGAAACACCATATATTTT.